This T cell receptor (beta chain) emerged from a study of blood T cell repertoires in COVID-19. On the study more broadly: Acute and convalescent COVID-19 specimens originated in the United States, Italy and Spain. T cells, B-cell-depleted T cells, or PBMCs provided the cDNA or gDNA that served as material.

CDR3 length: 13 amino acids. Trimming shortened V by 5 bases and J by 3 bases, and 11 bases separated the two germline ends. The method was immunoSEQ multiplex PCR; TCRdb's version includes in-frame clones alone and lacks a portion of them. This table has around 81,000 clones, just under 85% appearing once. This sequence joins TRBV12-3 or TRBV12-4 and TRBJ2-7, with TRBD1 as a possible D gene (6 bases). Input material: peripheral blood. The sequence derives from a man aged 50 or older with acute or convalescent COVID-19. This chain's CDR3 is CASSQWTVYEQYF. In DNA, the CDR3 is TGTGCCAGCAGTCAATGGACAGTCTACGAGCAGTACTTC.